The source of this TCR beta chain is a study of metastatic and nonmetastatic thyroid tumors. Study-level findings and limits: Benign nodules reportedly had significantly lower TCR beta diversity than malignant thyroid tumors in blood and tumor.

J was trimmed by 5 bases and V by 4 bases; bases with no gene match: 10. The CDR3 is 15 residues long. Germline lookup yields CDR1 MDHEN and CDR2 SYDVKM. TCRdb reassembled clones from the PCR reads with MiXCR. The profile shows roughly 75,000 clones, approximately 12% of them singletons. This clone was observed at least ten times. What it binds is unknown. This CDR3 is also generated by other DNA sequences in the sample. No treatment had been given to any patient before thyroid surgery. Specimen: tumor tissue. The clonotype was recovered from a female donor with papillary thyroid cancer or a benign thyroid nodule (not recorded which). Some clones in this sample may be carry-over from other donors' samples. The rearrangement joins TRBV28 to TRBJ2-7; 8 nucleotides line up with TRBD2. The CDR3 DNA follows: TGTGCCAGCAGTTCTGACCGGGGGGGGAGCAACGAGCAGTACTTC. Residues: CASSSDRGGSNEQYF. Full variable domain (remainder filled in from reference TRBV28 and TRBJ2-7): DVKVTQSSRYLVKRTGEKVFLECVQDMDHENMFWYRQDPGLGLRLIYFSYDVKMKEKGDIPEGYSVSREKKERFSLILESASTNQTSMYLCASSSDRGGSNEQYFGPGTRLTVT.